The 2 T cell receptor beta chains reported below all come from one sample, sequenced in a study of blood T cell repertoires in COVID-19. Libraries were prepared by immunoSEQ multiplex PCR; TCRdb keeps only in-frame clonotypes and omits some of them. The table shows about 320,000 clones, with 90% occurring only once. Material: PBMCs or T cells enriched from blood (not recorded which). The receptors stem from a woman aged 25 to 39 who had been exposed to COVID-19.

The CDR3 DNA reads TGTGCCTGGAGTCATAAACAGGCATATCGCTATGGCTACACCTTC. It yields the protein CAWSHKQAYRYGYTF. The V and J genes are TRBV30 and TRBJ1-2; possibly TRBD1 for D (5 bases). Trimming shortened V by 2 bases and J by 4 bases, and 17 bases separated the two germline ends. This CDR3 region has 15 residues. Germline loops: CDR1 GTSNPN, CDR2 SVGIG (reference sequence).

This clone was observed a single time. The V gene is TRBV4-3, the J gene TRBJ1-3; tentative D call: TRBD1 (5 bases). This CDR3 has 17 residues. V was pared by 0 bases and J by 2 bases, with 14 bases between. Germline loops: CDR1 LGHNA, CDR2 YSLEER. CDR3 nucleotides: TGCGCCAGCAGCCAAGATGGAGCAGGGTATACTGGAAACACCATATATTTT. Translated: CASSQDGAGYTGNTIYF.